This TCR beta chain was retrieved from a study of T cells in Graves' hyperthyroidism and ophthalmopathy. Under 3 months was the duration of disease in ophthalmopathy patients, who also had a Clinical Activity Score of at least 3 and a NOSPECS grade of at least 4. Patients with uncontrolled infections, other autoimmune diseases, pregnancy or lactation were excluded. Fresh peripheral blood, 10 ml, was the source of the PBMCs. This clonotype was observed many times. TCR beta CDR3 regions were amplified from RNA transcripts. The primer set for the first-round RT-PCR of the TCR CDR3 was HTBI. TCRdb passed the multiplex PCR reads through MiXCR, listing each CDR3 protein once. Here the sample spans about 260,000 distinct CDR3 sequences, roughly 15% being singletons. CDR1 is LNHDA and CDR2 is SQIVND in the germline V gene (reference sequence). Between the trimmed V and J ends, which lost 5 bases and 1 base, there was a span of 20 bases. CDR3 length equals 17 residues.

The sequenced sample consisted of blood. The sequence derives from a woman aged 18-29 years with Graves' ophthalmopathy. The chain links TRBV19 to TRBJ1-1; D is possibly TRBD1 (6 bases). The DNA for the CDR3 is TGTGCCAGTAGTCCGAGAGCCGGGGGCGTGGGGAACACTGAAGCTTTCTTT. It is translated as CASSPRAGGVGNTEAFF.